Listed here is a single T cell receptor (beta chain). This clone was seen just once. The antigen this receptor binds is unknown. The record has no base qualities; no much larger clone is one base away. Genomic DNA was isolated from the sorted cells so that the TCRbeta CDR3 region could be sequenced. TCRbeta CDR3 regions were sequenced using the immunoSEQ Assay. The table was pulled from immuneACCESS by TCRdb, which kept in-frame rearrangements only. Such tables lose some clones; where checked, under half of the loss comes from unresolved V genes, and the rest has no known cause. In this sample the table shows about 38,000 clones, roughly 82% of which occur a single time. 21% of the sample rests with the top ten. V gives up 3 bases and J gives up 7 bases, and the segment between their germline ends measures 16 bases. The germline V gene supplies CDR1 SGHTA and CDR2 FQGTGA. From its cysteine to its phenylalanine, the CDR3 spans 15 amino acids. Only the CDR3 DNA stays, 45 bases, in frame from base 1.

This sample is part of a study of OX40 agonist ivuxolimab in advanced cancers. For the study in its entirety: The costimulatory receptor OX40 (CD134) was targeted by ivuxolimab, a fully human IgG2 agonistic monoclonal antibody. Intravenous ivuxolimab was administered to patients every 2 weeks at six dose levels: 0.01, 0.1, 0.3, 1.5, 3 and 10 mg/kg. Of the 50 to 55 dose-escalation patients, hepatocellular carcinoma was present in roughly 19, melanoma in roughly 15, renal cell carcinoma in 9 and head and neck cancer in 9. In the dose-escalation cohort, 65% to 90% of patients were male, and the mean age was approximately 60 years, with a range of 23 to 79. Prior anti-PD-1, anti-PD-L1 or anti-CTLA-4 therapy was permitted, and 40% to 50% of dose-escalation patients had received checkpoint inhibitors. Partial responses were achieved by three dose-escalation patients, of whom one had hepatocellular carcinoma and two had cutaneous melanoma. Peripheral TCRbeta sequencing was intended to test whether TCR sequence diversity was altered and clonal T-cell expansion was caused by ivuxolimab. The monotherapy dose-escalation portion (N ≈ 56 patients) of the phase I ivuxolimab trial is reported in the paper.

Patients with autoimmune disease history or receiving systemic immunosuppression were excluded from the trial. In every dose cohort, peripheral blood was drawn for TCR sequencing at baseline, cycle 4 day 1, and cycle 7 day 1. The samples were taken from a phase I, first-in-human, multicenter, open-label dose-escalation trial of ivuxolimab. Adults with locally advanced or metastatic head and neck squamous cell, hepatocellular, melanoma or renal cell carcinoma were enrolled in the trial. Before TCR sequencing, CD4+ and CD8+ T cells were separately sorted from peripheral blood. The paper as a whole reports these results and caveats: In the 0.1-3.0 mg/kg groups, partial responders had among the lowest normalized peripheral clonal expansion, particularly in CD8+ T cells. At doses from 0.1 to 3.0 mg/kg, clonal expansion was seen in both CD4+ and CD8+ blood T cells between baseline and week 6. After ivuxolimab, CD8+ T cells had more expanded clones than CD4+ T cells on average. The antigen specificity of the clonally expanded peripheral T cells was not determined. Low levels of normalized T-cell clonal expansion were also seen in some nonresponding patients.

The sample was CD4+ or CD8+ T cells sorted from blood, taken in a trial of the OX40 agonist ivuxolimab. The TCR comes from an adult with an advanced solid tumor such as melanoma, head and neck, liver or kidney cancer. In this chain, TRBV7-3 is recombined with TRBJ2-1; TRBD2 could be the D gene, as 7 bases match. The DNA reads as follows: TGTGCCAGCAGCTTTTCGGGGGGCGCAGCTAATGAGCAGTTCTTC. Its product reads: CASSFSGGAANEQFF.